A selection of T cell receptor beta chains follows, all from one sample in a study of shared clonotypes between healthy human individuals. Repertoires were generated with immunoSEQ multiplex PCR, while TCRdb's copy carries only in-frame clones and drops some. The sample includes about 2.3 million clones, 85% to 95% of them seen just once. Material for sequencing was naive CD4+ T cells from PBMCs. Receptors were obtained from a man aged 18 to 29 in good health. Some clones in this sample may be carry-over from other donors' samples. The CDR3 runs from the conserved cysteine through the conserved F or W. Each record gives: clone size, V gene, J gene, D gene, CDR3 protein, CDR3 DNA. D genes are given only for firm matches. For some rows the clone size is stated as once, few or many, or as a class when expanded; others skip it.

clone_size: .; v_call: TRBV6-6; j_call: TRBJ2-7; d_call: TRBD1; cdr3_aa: CASNQGTGIYEQYF; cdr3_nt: TGTGCCAGCAATCAAGGGACAGGAATTTACGAGCAGTACTTC
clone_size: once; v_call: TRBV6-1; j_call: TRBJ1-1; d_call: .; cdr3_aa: CASSVSGNTEAFF; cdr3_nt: TGTGCCAGCAGTGTGTCGGGAAACACTGAAGCTTTCTTT
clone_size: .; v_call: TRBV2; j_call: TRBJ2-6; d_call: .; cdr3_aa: CASTRDGKPSGANVLTF; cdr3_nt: TGTGCCAGCACTCGCGACGGGAAGCCCTCTGGGGCCAACGTCCTGACTTTC
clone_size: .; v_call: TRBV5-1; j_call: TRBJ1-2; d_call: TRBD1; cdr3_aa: CASSLGQGAGGYTF; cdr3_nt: TGCGCCAGCAGCCTCGGACAGGGGGCAGGAGGCTACACCTTC
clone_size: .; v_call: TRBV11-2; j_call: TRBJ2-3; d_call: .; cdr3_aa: CASSSPRGSGDTQYF; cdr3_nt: TGTGCCAGCAGCTCTCCTCGGGGTTCAGGAGATACGCAGTATTTT
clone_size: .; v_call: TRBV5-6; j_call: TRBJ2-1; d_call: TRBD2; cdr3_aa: CASSLEGGRAWGEQFF; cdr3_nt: TGTGCCAGCAGCTTGGAAGGCGGGAGGGCCTGGGGTGAGCAGTTCTTC
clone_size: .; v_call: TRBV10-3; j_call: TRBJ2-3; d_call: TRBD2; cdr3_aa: CAISVAGDTQYF; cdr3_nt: TGTGCCATCAGTGTAGCGGGGGATACGCAGTATTTT
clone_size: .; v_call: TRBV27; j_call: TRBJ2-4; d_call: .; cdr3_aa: CASGTGLRKNIQYF; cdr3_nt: TGTGCCAGCGGAACAGGGTTACGAAAAAACATTCAGTACTTC
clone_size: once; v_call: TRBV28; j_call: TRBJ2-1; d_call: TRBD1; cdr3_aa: CASRKPGQGYNEQFF; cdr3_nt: TGTGCCAGCAGAAAACCGGGACAGGGGTACAATGAGCAGTTCTTC
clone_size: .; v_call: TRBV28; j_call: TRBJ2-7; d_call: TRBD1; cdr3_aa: CASSPSGTGGYEQYF; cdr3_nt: TGTGCCAGCAGTCCATCCGGGACAGGGGGCTACGAGCAGTACTTC
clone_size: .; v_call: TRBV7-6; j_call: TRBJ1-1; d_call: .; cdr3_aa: CASSLKGSTEAFF; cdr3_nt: TGTGCCAGCAGCTTAAAGGGGTCCACTGAAGCTTTCTTT
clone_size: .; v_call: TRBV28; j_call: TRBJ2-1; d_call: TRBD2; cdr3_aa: CASSSRLALDYNEQFF; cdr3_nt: TGTGCCAGCAGTTCCCGACTAGCGCTAGATTACAATGAGCAGTTCTTC
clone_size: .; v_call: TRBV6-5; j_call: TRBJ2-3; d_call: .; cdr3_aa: CASSSQGAGVTDTQYF; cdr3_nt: TGTGCCAGCAGTTCCCAGGGGGCGGGGGTAACAGATACGCAGTATTTT
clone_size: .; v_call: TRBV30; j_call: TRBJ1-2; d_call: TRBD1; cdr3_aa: CAWSTTGGYGYTF; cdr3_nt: TGTGCCTGGAGTACAACAGGGGGATATGGCTACACCTTC
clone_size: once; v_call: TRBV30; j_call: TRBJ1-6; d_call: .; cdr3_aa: CAWSRSNSPLHF; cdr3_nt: TGTGCCTGGTCGAGATCAAATTCACCCCTCCACTTT
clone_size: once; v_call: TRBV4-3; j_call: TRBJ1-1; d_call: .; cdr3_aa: CASSQRGWSDTEAFF; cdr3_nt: TGCGCCAGCAGCCAACGGGGCTGGTCGGACACTGAAGCTTTCTTT
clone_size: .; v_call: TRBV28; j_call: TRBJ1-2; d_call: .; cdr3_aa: CASSPGARGNYGYTF; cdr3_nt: TGTGCCAGCAGCCCGGGGGCCAGGGGAAACTATGGCTACACCTTC
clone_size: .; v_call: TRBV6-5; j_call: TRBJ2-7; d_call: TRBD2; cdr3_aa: CASSRTSGTYEQYF; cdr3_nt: TGTGCCAGCAGCCGGACTAGCGGAACGTACGAGCAGTACTTC
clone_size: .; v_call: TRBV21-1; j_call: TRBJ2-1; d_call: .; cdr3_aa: CASSKALCSYNEQFF; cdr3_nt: TGTGCCAGCAGCAAAGCGCTTTGCTCCTACAATGAGCAGTTCTTC
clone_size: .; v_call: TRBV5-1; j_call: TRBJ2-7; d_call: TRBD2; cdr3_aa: CASSLGIAGPYEQYF; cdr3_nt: TGCGCCAGCAGCTTGGGGATAGCGGGACCTTACGAGCAGTACTTC
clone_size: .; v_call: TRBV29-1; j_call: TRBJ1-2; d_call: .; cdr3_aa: CSVEARDQGYTF; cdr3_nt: TGCAGCGTTGAAGCCAGGGATCAGGGCTACACCTTC
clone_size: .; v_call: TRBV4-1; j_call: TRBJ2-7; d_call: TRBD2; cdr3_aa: CASSRLAEEGTYEQYF; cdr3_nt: TGCGCCAGCAGCCGACTAGCGGAGGAGGGAACCTACGAGCAGTACTTC
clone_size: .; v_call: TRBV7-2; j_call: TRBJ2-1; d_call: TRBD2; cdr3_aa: CASSLFQLGLAGDNEQFF; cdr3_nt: TGTGCCAGCAGCTTATTTCAGCTGGGACTAGCGGGAGACAATGAGCAGTTCTTC
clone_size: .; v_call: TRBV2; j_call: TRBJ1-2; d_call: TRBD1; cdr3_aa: CASRGQNYGYTF; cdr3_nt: TGTGCCAGCAGGGGACAGAACTATGGCTACACCTTC